A selection of T cell receptor beta chains follows, all from one sample in a study of blood T cell dynamics during melanoma immunotherapy. The table came from immunoSEQ multiplex PCR; TCRdb's copy has only in-frame clones and leaves some out. There are about 11,000 clones in the sample; roughly 84% occur only once, and around 15% lies in the top ten. Material: blood, obtained from a patient treated with checkpoint blockade. The receptors stem from a human donor with melanoma. The CDR3 runs from the conserved cysteine through the conserved F or W. D genes are given only for firm matches. Size values are once, few and many counts, or a class for expanded clones, and some rows have none.

>TRBJ2-7|-|TRBV4-3|-
CASSQDVGPYEQYF
TGCGCCAGCAGCCAAGATGTAGGCCCCTACGAGCAGTACTTC
>TRBJ2-7|-|TRBV6-6|TRBD1
CASSTGTGRYEQYF
TGTGCCAGCAGTACCGGGACAGGGCGCTACGAGCAGTACTTC
>TRBJ1-1|-|TRBV6-5|-
CASSGTLNTEAFF
TGTGCCAGCAGCGGTACTTTAAACACTGAAGCTTTCTTT
>TRBJ2-2|-|TRBV4-1|-
CASSQPGVGELFF
TGCGCCAGCAGCCAACCCGGGGTCGGGGAGCTGTTTTTT
>TRBJ1-6|-|TRBV18|-
CASSPTAGENSPLHF
TGTGCCAGCTCACCGACAGCCGGGGAGAATTCACCCCTCCACTTT
>TRBJ1-2|-|TRBV7-9|TRBD1
CASSFLNSQGVDYGYTF
TGTGCCAGCAGCTTTCTGAACTCTCAGGGGGTGGACTATGGCTACACCTTC
>TRBJ1-1|-|TRBV30|-
CAWSITVPGTEAFF
TGTGCCTGGAGTATAACAGTCCCGGGGACTGAAGCTTTCTTT
>TRBJ2-1|once|TRBV29-1|-
CSVGDFDNEQFF
TGCAGCGTCGGGGACTTCGACAATGAGCAGTTCTTC
>TRBJ1-1|-|TRBV29-1|-
CSVHWGKSGAFF
TGCAGCGTGCACTGGGGAAAGTCAGGAGCTTTCTTT
>TRBJ1-2|-|TRBV4-2|-
CASSQGPEGYTF
TGTGCCAGCAGCCAAGGACCGGAGGGCTACACCTTC
>TRBJ2-7|once|TRBV6-5|-
CASRSTRWDYEQYF
TGTGCCAGCAGGTCTACTCGGTGGGACTACGAGCAGTACTTC
>TRBJ2-7|-|TRBV4-1|TRBD1
CASSLGQGGTYEQYF
TGCGCCAGCAGCCTCGGACAGGGGGGGACCTACGAGCAGTACTTC
>TRBJ2-3|few|TRBV9|TRBD2
CASNSHIAGTSGAQYF
TGTGCCAGCAATTCTCACATTGCTGGGACTAGCGGGGCGCAGTATTTT
>TRBJ1-1|-|TRBV4-3|-
CASSQDWNGNTEAFF
TGCGCCAGCAGCCAAGATTGGAACGGGAACACTGAAGCTTTCTTT
>TRBJ1-6|few|TRBV10-3|-
CAISQTSYNSPLHF
TGTGCCATCAGTCAAACCTCCTATAATTCACCCCTCCACTTT
>TRBJ2-5|-|TRBV18|TRBD2
CASSPRAGGQETQYF
TGTGCCAGCTCACCTCGTGCGGGGGGGCAAGAGACCCAGTACTTC
>TRBJ2-5|-|TRBV6-5|-
CASSYGPGRGTQYF
TGTGCCAGCAGTTATGGGCCCGGGCGGGGGACCCAGTACTTC
>TRBJ2-1|-|TRBV19|TRBD2
CASSIGASGGNEQFF
TGTGCCAGTAGTATAGGAGCTAGCGGGGGTAATGAGCAGTTCTTC
>TRBJ2-2|-|TRBV6-5|-
CAIRPGRGYTGELFF
TGTGCCATTCGCCCGGGCAGGGGATACACCGGGGAGCTGTTTTTT
>TRBJ2-7|once|TRBV5-4|-
CASSLGPAGTYEQYF
TGTGCCAGCAGCTTGGGTCCAGCGGGGACATACGAGCAGTACTTC
>TRBJ2-5|once|TRBV7-6|TRBD2
CASSLVRPSGGHQETQYF
TGTGCCAGCAGCTTAGTTCGGCCCAGCGGGGGACACCAAGAGACCCAGTACTTC
>TRBJ2-7|-|TRBV11-3|-
CASSYSGSDEQYF
TGTGCCAGCAGTTACTCAGGGTCCGACGAGCAGTACTTC
>TRBJ2-1|-|TRBV28|TRBD2
CASSLSSGSYNEQFF
TGTGCCAGCAGTTTGTCTAGCGGCTCCTACAATGAGCAGTTCTTC
>TRBJ1-4|-|TRBV7-2|-
CASSPGQKLATNEKLFF
TGTGCCAGCAGCCCTGGACAAAAGCTTGCAACTAATGAAAAACTGTTTTTT
>TRBJ1-5|-|TRBV7-2|TRBD1
CASSLAAGGVGQPQHF
TGTGCCAGCAGCTTAGCGGCAGGGGGGGTTGGACAGCCCCAGCATTTT
>TRBJ1-4|few|TRBV29-1|-
CSVEGSQGGEKLFF
TGCAGCGTTGAGGGAAGCCAGGGTGGGGAAAAACTGTTTTTT
>TRBJ1-2|-|TRBV6-5|-
CASSVRDNQYGYTF
TGTGCCAGCAGCGTTAGGGACAACCAGTATGGCTACACCTTC